This T cell receptor beta chain was recovered during a study of molecular identifiers for immune sequencing clone quantification. Trimming removed 3 bases from V and 4 bases from J, with 18 bases in between. Germline V lookup: CDR1 SGHRS, CDR2 YFSETQ. This CDR3 region has 16 residues. For naive CD8 T cells, sorting used the CD8+CD4-CCR7+CD45RA+ phenotype. TCRdb fed the PCR reads into MiXCR, producing one record per CDR3 protein. This sample yields more than 250,000 distinct CDR3 sequences, of which about 21% are seen a single time; about 0.81% belongs to the top ten. This clonotype was recorded many times.

The chain links TRBV5-1 to TRBJ2-3, with a weak D call TRBD2 (6 bases). The receptor comes from a human donor in good health. Some libraries in this study had Jurkat cell RNA spiked in. The sample taken for sequencing was naive CD8+ T cells from blood, with Jurkat cell RNA spiked in. Subset: FACS-sorted CD8+CD4-CCR7+CD45RA+ naive T cells. As DNA, the CDR3 is TGCGCCAGCAGCTGGATCACAGGAGGGAAAGCAGATACGCAGTATTTT. Translated: CASSWITGGKADTQYF.